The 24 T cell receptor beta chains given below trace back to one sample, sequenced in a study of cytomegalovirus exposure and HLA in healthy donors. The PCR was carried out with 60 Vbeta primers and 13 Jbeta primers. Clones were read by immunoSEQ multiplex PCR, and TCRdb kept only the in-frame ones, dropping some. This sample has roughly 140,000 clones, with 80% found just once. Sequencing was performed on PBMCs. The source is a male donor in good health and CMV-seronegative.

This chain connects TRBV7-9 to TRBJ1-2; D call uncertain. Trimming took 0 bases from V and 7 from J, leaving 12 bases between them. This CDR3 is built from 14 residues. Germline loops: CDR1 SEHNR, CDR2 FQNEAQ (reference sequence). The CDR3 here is CASSLASTVIGYTF. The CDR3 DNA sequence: TGTGCCAGCAGCTTAGCCTCGACTGTCATTGGCTACACCTTC.

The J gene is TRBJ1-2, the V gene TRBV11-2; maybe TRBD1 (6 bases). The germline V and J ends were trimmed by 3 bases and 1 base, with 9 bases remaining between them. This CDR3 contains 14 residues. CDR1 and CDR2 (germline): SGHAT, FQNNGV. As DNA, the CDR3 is TGTGCCAGCAGCTTTCCAGGGGATAACTATGGCTACACCTTC. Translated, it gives CASSFPGDNYGYTF.

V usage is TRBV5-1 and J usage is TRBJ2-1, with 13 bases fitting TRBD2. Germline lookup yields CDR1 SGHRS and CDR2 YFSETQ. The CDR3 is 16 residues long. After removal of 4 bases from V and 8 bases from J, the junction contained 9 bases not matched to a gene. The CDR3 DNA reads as TGCGCCAGCAGCCTTCGGACTAGCGGGGGTAGTGATGAGCAGTTCTTC. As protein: CASSLRTSGGSDEQFF.

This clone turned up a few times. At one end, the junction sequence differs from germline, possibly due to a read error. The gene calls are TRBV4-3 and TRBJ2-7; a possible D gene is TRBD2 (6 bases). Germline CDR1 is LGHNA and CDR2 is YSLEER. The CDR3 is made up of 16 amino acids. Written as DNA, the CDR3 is TGCGCCAGCAGCCAAGAATATCAGGAGGGAACCCAAATAGGGCACTTC. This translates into CASSQEYQEGTQIGHF.

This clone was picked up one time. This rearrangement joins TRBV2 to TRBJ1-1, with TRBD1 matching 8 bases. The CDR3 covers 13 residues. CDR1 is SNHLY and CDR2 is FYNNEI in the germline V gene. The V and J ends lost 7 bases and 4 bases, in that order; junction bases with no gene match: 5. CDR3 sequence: CASTLGTGTEAFF. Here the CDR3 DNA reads TGTGCCAGCACCCTCGGGACAGGCACTGAAGCTTTCTTT.

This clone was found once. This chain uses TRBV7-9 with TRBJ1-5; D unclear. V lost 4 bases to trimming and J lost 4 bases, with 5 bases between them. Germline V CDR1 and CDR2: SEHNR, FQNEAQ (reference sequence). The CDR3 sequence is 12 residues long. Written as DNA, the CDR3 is TGTGCCAGCAGCTCCATGAATCAGCCCCAGCATTTT. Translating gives CASSSMNQPQHF.

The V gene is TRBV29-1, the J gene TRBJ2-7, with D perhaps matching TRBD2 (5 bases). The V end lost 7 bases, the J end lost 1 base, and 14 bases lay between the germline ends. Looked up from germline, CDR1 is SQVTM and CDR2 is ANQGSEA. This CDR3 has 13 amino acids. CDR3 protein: CSAGPDSSYEQYF. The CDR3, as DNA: TGCAGCGCTGGCCCGGACTCTTCCTACGAGCAGTACTTC.

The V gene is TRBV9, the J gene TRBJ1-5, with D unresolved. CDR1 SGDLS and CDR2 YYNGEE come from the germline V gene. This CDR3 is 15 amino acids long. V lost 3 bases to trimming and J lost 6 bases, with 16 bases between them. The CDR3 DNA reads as TGTGCCAGCAGCGGACCCGTGTGGAGGGCTCAGCCCCAGCATTTT. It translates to CASSGPVWRAQPQHF.

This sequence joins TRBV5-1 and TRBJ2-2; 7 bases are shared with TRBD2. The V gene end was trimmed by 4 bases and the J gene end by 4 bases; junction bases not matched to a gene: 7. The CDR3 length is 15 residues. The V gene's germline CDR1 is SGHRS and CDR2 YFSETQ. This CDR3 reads CASSGGGKSTGELFF. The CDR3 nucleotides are TGCGCCAGCAGCGGGGGGGGAAAGAGCACCGGGGAGCTGTTTTTT. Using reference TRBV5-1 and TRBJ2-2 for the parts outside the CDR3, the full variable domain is KAGVTQTPRYLIKTRGQQVTLSCSPISGHRSVSWYQQTPGQGLQFLFEYFSETQRNKGNFPGRFSGRQFSNSRSEMNVSTLELGDSALYLCASSGGGKSTGELFFGEGSRLTVL.

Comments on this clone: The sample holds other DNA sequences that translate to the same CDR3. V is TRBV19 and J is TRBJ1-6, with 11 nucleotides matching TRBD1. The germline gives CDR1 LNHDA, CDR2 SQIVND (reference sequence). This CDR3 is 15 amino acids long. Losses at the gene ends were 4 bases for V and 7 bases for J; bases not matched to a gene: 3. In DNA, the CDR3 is TGTGCCAGTAGTACTGGACAGGGGGCCAATTCACCCCTCCACTTT. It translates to CASSTGQGANSPLHF.

The CDR3 DNA reads as TGTGCCAGCAGCTCGGCTAGCGGGGGATTCTACGAGCAGTACTTC. Translation: CASSSASGGFYEQYF. V gene TRBV7-2 combines with J gene TRBJ2-5, with TRBD2 matching over 10 bases. The DNA end is more similar to TRBJ2-7, so the J call may be wrong. The germline V gene has CDR1 SGHTA and CDR2 FQGNSA. This CDR3 contains 15 residues.

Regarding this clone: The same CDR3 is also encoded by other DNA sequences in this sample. The CDR3 loop reads CSVGQGPNEKLFF. The CDR3 coding sequence is TGCAGCGTCGGTCAGGGGCCTAATGAAAAACTGTTTTTT. The rearrangement joins TRBV29-1 to TRBJ1-4; D might be TRBD1 (6 bases). Germline V lookup: CDR1 SQVTM, CDR2 ANQGSEA. CDR3 length equals 13 residues. Between the trimmed V and J ends, which lost 6 bases and 3 bases, there was a span of 11 bases.

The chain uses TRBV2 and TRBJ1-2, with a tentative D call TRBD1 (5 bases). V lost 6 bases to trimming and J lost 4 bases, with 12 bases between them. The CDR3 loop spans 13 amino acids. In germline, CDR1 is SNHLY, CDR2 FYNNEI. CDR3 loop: CASRGQGSYGYTF. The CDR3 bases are TGTGCCAGCAGGGGGCAGGGAAGCTATGGCTACACCTTC.

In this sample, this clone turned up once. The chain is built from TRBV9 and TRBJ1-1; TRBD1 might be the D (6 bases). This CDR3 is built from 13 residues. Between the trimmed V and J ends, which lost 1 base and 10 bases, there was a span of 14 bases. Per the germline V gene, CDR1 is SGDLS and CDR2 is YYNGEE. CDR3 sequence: CASSVIGQGRAFF. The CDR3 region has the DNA TGTGCCAGCAGCGTAATCGGGCAGGGGAGAGCTTTCTTT.

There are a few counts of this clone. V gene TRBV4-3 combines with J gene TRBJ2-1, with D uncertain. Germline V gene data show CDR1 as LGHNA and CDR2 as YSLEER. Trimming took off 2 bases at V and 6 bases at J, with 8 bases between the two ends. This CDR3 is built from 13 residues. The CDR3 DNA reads TGCGCCAGCAGCCAAACTACCATCAATGAGCAGTTCTTC. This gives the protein CASSQTTINEQFF.

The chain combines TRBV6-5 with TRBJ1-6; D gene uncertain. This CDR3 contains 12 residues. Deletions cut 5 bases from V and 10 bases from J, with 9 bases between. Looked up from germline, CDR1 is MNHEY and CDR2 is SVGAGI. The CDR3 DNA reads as TGTGCCAGCAGTAGCCCGGGGTCACCCCTCCACTTT. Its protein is CASSSPGSPLHF.

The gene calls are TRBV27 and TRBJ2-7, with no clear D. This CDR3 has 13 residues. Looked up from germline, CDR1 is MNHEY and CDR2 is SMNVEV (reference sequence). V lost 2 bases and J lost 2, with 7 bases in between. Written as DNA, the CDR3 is TGTGCCAGCAGTTTAAGAAGCGCCTACGAGCAGTACTTC. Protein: CASSLRSAYEQYF.

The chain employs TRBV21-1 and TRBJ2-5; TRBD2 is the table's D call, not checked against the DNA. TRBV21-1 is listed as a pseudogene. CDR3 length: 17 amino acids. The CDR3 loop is CASSTRASGGDQETQYF. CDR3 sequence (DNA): TGTGCCAGCAGCACCCGGGCTAGCGGGGGGGACCAAGAGACCCAGTACTTC.

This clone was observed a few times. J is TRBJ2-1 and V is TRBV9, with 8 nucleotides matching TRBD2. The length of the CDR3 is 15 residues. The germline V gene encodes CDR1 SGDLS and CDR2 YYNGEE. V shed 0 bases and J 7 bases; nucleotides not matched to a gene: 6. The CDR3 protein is CASSVGGGGRNEQFF. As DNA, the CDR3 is TGTGCCAGCAGCGTAGGAGGCGGGGGGAGAAATGAGCAGTTCTTC.

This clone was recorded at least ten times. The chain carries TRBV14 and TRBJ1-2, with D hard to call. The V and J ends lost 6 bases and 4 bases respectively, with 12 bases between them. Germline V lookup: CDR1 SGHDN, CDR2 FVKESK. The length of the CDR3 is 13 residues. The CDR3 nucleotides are TGTGCCAGCAGTGATACGTCAGGCTATGGCTACACCTTC. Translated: CASSDTSGYGYTF.

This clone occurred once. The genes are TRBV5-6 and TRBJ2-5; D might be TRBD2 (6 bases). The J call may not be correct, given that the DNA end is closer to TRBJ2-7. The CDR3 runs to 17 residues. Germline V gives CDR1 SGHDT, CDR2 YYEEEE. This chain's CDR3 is CASSLRLSYGRRDEQYF. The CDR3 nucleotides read TGTGCCAGCAGCTTGCGCCTTTCGTATGGGAGGAGGGACGAGCAGTACTTC.

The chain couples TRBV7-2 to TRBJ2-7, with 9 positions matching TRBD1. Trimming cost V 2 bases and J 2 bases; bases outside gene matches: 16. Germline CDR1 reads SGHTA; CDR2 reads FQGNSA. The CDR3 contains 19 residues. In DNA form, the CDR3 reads TGTGCCAGCAGCTTATCAATGGACAGGGGCTTAGGTGTAACCTACGAGCAGTACTTC. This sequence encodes CASSLSMDRGLGVTYEQYF.

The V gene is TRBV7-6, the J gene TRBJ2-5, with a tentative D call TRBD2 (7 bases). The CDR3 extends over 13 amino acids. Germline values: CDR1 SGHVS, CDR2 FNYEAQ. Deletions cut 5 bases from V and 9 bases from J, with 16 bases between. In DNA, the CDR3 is TGTGCCAGCAGCGCTAGCGGCCCAGGGGCCCAGTACTTC. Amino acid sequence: CASSASGPGAQYF.

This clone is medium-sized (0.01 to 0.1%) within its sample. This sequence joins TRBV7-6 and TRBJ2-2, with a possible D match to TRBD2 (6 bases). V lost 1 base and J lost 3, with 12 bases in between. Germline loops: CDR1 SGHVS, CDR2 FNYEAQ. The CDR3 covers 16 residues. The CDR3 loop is CASSLVSSGHTGELFF. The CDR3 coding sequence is TGTGCCAGCAGCTTAGTCTCCAGCGGGCACACCGGGGAGCTGTTTTTT.